This TCR beta chain was recovered during a study of a mutant IDH1 vaccine in newly diagnosed glioma. Study as a whole: With temozolomide cycles, or 4-6 weeks after radiotherapy alone, vaccination was started. Sex among treated patients split about 60% male, 37.5% female; mean age was roughly 42 years.

Whole-study results and caveats: Pseudoprogression seemingly bore no relation to changes in top peripheral T cell clonotypes.

Indicated time point: week 47, end of study. Every vaccination contained 300 ug of the mutant IDH1 20-mer peptide and was paired with topical imiquimod. The donors' diagnosis was new WHO grade 3 or 4 astrocytoma that was IDH1-mutant and ATRX-lost. CDR1 is LGHNA and CDR2 is YSLEER in the germline V gene. Trimming took 1 base from V and 1 from J, leaving 7 bases between them. The CDR3 contains 15 residues. About this clone: Its antigen remains unidentified.

Sequencing used immunoSEQ multiplex PCR; TCRdb keeps in-frame clones, though not all of them. Here the sample spans fewer than 85,000 clones, approximately 78% being singletons. Specimen: PBMCs, collected from a glioma patient whose treatment included an IDH1 peptide vaccine. The TCR was taken from a man in his forties with glioma. The chain carries TRBV4-3 and TRBJ2-2, with no clear D. In DNA, the CDR3 is TGCGCCAGCAGCCAAGGGCATTTGAACACCGGGGAGCTGTTTTTT. The encoded protein is CASSQGHLNTGELFF.